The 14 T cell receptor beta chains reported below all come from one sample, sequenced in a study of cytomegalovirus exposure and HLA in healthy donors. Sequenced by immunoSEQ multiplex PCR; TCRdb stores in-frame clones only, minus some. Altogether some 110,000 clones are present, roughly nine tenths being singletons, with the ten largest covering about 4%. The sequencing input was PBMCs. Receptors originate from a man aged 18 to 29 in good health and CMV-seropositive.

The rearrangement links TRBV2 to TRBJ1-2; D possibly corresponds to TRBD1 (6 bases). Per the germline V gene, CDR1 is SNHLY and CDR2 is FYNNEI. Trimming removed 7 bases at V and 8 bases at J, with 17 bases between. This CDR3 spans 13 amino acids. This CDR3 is CASINREVGGYTF. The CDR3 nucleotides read TGTGCCAGCATTAACAGGGAAGTTGGAGGCTACACCTTC.

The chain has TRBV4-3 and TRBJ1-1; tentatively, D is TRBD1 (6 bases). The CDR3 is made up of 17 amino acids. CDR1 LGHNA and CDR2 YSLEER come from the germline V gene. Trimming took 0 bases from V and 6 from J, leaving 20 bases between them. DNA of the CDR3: TGCGCCAGCAGCCAAGATGGATCGACAGGCCGGGGCCCTGAAGCTTTCTTT. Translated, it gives CASSQDGSTGRGPEAFF.

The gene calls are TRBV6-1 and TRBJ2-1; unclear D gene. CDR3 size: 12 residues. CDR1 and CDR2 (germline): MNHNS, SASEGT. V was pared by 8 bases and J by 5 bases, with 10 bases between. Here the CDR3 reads CASVVSDNEQFF. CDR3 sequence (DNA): TGTGCCAGCGTCGTTTCAGACAATGAGCAGTTCTTC.

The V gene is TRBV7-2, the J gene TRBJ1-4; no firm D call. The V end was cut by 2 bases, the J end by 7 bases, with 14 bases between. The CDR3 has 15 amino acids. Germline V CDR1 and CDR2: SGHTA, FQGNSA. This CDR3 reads CASSLRGKGSEKLFF. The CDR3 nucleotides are TGTGCCAGCAGCTTACGCGGGAAGGGCAGTGAAAAACTGTTTTTT.

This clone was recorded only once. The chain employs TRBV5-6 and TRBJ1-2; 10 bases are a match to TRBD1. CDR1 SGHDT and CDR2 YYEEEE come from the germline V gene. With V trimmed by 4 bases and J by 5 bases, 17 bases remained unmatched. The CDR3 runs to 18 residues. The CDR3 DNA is TGTGCCAGCAGCACCACCTGGGGGACAGGGGTGTCTGGGTATGGCTACACCTTC. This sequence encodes CASSTTWGTGVSGYGYTF.

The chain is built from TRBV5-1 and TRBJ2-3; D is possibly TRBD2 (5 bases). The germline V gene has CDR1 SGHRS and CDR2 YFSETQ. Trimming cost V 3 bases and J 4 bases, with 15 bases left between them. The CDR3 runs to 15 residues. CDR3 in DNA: TGCGCCAGCAGCTGGGGAGCTGGGAGCTCAGATACGCAGTATTTT. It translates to CASSWGAGSSDTQYF.

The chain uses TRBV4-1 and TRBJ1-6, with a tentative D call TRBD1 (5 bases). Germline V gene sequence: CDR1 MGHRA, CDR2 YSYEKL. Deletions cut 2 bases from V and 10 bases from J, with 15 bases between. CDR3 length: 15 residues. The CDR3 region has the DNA TGCGCCAGCAGCCAATCGTGGGAGGGGCGGTCACCCCTCCACTTT. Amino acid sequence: CASSQSWEGRSPLHF.

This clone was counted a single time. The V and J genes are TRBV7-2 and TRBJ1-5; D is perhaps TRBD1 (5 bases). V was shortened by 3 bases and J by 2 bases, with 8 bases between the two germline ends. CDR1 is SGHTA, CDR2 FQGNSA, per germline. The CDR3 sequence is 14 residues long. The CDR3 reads CASSFQGGNQPQHF. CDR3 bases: TGTGCCAGCAGCTTTCAGGGTGGCAATCAGCCCCAGCATTTT.

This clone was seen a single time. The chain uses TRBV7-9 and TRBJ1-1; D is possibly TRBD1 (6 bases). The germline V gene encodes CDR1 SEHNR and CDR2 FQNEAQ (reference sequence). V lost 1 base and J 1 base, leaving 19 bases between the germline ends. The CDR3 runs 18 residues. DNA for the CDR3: TGTGCCAGCAGCTTAGGACAAATTTGGGGGCAGCCGAACACTGAAGCTTTCTTT. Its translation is CASSLGQIWGQPNTEAFF.

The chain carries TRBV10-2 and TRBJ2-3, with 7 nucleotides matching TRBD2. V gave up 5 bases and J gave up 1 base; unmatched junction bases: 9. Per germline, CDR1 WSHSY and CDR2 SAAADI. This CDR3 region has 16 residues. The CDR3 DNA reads TGCGCCAGCAGTCCTCCGGGACTACAACGCACAGATACGCAGTATTTT. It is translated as CASSPPGLQRTDTQYF.

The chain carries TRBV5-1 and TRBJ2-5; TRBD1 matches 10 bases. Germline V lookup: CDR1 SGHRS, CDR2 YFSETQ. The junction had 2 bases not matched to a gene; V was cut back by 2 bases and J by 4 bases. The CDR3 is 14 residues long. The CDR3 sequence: CASSLGQGGETQYF. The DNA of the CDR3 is TGCGCCAGCAGCTTAGGACAGGGGGGAGAGACCCAGTACTTC.

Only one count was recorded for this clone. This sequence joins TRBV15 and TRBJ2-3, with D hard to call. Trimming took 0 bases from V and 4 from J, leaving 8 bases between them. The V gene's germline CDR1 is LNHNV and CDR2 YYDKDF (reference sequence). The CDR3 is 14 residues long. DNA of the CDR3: TGTGCCACCAGCAGAGATGTGGAGTCAGATACGCAGTATTTT. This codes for CATSRDVESDTQYF.

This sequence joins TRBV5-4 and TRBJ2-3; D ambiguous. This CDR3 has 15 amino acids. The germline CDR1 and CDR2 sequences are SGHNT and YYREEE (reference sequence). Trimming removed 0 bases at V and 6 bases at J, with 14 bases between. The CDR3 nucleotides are TGTGCCAGCAGCTTGGTACCCGCTGCCCAGGATACGCAGTATTTT. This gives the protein CASSLVPAAQDTQYF. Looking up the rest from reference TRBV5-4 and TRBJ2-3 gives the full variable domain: ETGVTQSPTHLIKTRGQQVTLRCSSQSGHNTVSWYQQALGQGPQFIFQYYREEENGRGNFPPRFSGLQFPNYSSELNVNALELDDSALYLCASSLVPAAQDTQYFGPGTRLTVL.

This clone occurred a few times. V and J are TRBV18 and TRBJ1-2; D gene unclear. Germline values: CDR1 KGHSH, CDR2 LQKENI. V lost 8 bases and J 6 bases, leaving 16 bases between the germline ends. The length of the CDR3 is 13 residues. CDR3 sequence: CASLLTAEDGYTF. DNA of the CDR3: TGTGCCAGCCTTTTGACGGCCGAGGATGGCTACACCTTC.